These 9 T cell receptor beta chains were all obtained from the same sample, sequenced in a study of early T cells in non-severe SARS-CoV-2 infection. TCRdb redid the calling of the 5' RACE reads with MiXCR, one entry per CDR3 protein. This table has 70,000 or so distinct CDR3 sequences, roughly an eighth appearing once. Specimen: whole blood. These TCRs come from an adult who was a healthcare worker with PCR-confirmed SARS-CoV-2 infection or an uninfected control (not recorded which).

This clonotype showed up just a few times. The chain joins TRBV6-8 to TRBJ2-1; 8 nucleotides agree with TRBD2. J was trimmed by 4 bases and V by 4 bases; bases with no gene match: 6. CDR1 is MNHGY and CDR2 is SAAAGT in the germline V gene. CDR3 length: 15 residues. The CDR3 region has the DNA TGTGCCAGCAGTTTCTCGGGGGGGCCTTACAATGAGCAGTTCTTC. Its protein product is CASSFSGGPYNEQFF.

This clonotype was counted ten times or more. The chain carries TRBV7-2 and TRBJ1-1; a possible D gene is TRBD1 (5 bases). Trimming took 3 bases from V and 1 from J, leaving 18 bases between them. The CDR3 runs to 17 residues. Germline loops: CDR1 SGHTA, CDR2 FQGNSA. CDR3 nucleotides: TGTGCCAGCAGCTTCATAGGGACGGCTACCTCGAACACTGAAGCTTTCTTT. Protein: CASSFIGTATSNTEAFF.

This clonotype was counted many times. V gene TRBV29-1 combines with J gene TRBJ2-3, with D hard to call. The CDR3 is made up of 13 amino acids. The germline V gene encodes CDR1 SQVTM and CDR2 ANQGSEA. V gave up 2 bases and J gave up 4 bases, with 10 bases separating them. CDR3 nucleotides: TGCAGCGTTGAATTAGACTCACCAGATACGCAGTATTTT. Translating it yields CSVELDSPDTQYF.

Here the CDR3 reads CASSWGPNTEAFF. The CDR3 DNA reads as TGTGCCAGCAGCTGGGGTCCGAACACTGAAGCTTTCTTT. This chain links TRBV3-1 with TRBJ1-1; D gene unclear. Germline lookup yields CDR1 LGHDT and CDR2 YNNKEL (reference sequence). V was shortened by 5 bases and J by 1 base, with 8 bases between the two germline ends. The CDR3 contains 13 residues. Together with reference TRBV3-1 and TRBJ1-1, the CDR3 gives the full variable domain: DTAVSQTPKYLVTQMGNDKSIKCEQNLGHDTMYWYKQDSKKFLKIMFSYNNKELIINETVPNRFSPKSPDKAHLNLHINSLELGDSAVYFCASSWGPNTEAFFGQGTRLTVV.

This clonotype was seen a few times. The V and J genes are TRBV29-1 and TRBJ1-1; no clear D gene. This CDR3 comprises 14 residues. Trimming removed 4 bases from V and 4 bases from J, with 16 bases in between. CDR1 SQVTM and CDR2 ANQGSEA come from the germline V gene. DNA for the CDR3: TGCAGCGTTGTGCCCCCTCTGGGCGGCACTGAAGCTTTCTTT. Translated: CSVVPPLGGTEAFF.

The sample holds many counts of this clonotype. The V gene is TRBV2, the J gene TRBJ1-5, with D perhaps TRBD1 (6 bases). Trimming pared 5 bases from V and 4 bases from J, leaving 15 bases between. CDR3 size: 15 residues. Germline V gene lookup returns CDR1 SNHLY and CDR2 FYNNEI. Written as DNA, the CDR3 is TGTGCCAGCAGTTCGGAGGGGGTCTTAAATCAGCCCCAGCATTTT. Amino acids: CASSSEGVLNQPQHF.

This chain links TRBV20-1 with TRBJ2-1; 10 bases are shared with TRBD2. Germline assignment: CDR1 DFQATT and CDR2 SNEGSKA (reference sequence). This CDR3 spans 17 amino acids. V lost 3 bases and J lost 6; bases outside the gene matches: 14. The CDR3 spells CSARSLLAGGQSNEQFF. The CDR3 region has the DNA TGCAGTGCTAGGTCCCTTTTAGCGGGAGGTCAGAGCAATGAGCAGTTCTTC.

This clonotype has ten or more counts. The chain couples TRBV7-8 to TRBJ1-6; the D is unclear. Germline V gene sequence: CDR1 SGHVS, CDR2 FQNEAQ. CDR3 length: 17 amino acids. Between the trimmed V and J ends, which lost 4 bases and 4 bases, there was a span of 17 bases. The CDR3: CASSSSPVGLYNSPLHF. DNA for the CDR3: TGTGCCAGCAGCTCCTCTCCGGTGGGCTTATATAATTCACCCCTCCACTTT.

This clonotype was observed many times. The rearrangement joins TRBV29-1 to TRBJ1-1, with 10 bases matching TRBD1. Germline loops: CDR1 SQVTM, CDR2 ANQGSEA. V gave up 1 base and J gave up 3 bases; unmatched junction bases: 2. This CDR3 is 14 amino acids long. CDR3 region: CSVEAGQGYTEAFF. In DNA form, the CDR3 reads TGCAGCGTTGAAGCGGGACAGGGGTACACTGAAGCTTTCTTT.